This TCR beta chain was sequenced for a study of T cells in Graves' hyperthyroidism and ophthalmopathy. General study findings and limits: The blood repertoire included most of the expanded thyroid clonotypes above 0.001.

RNA transcripts yielded amplified TCR beta CDR3 regions. An initial round of RT-PCR targeting the TCR CDR3 relied on the HTBI primer set. Each CDR3 protein gets one entry after TCRdb re-called the multiplex PCR reads with MiXCR. The sample includes about 380,000 distinct CDR3 sequences, roughly 13% of them seen just once. On this clonotype itself: Antigen specificity is unknown.

Any patient presenting with uncontrolled infection, other autoimmune disease, pregnancy or lactation was left out. This CDR3 has 12 amino acids. Trimming shortened V by 11 bases and J by 6 bases, and 13 bases separated the two germline ends. Germline V gene data show CDR1 as SGHVS and CDR2 as FQNEAQ. This receptor was taken from a woman aged 60-75 years with Graves' hyperthyroidism. Sample: blood. The rearrangement links TRBV7-8 to TRBJ2-2; D is uncertain. The CDR3 sequence: CAYPRMAGELFF. As DNA, the CDR3 is TGTGCCTACCCCCGGATGGCCGGGGAGCTGTTTTTT.